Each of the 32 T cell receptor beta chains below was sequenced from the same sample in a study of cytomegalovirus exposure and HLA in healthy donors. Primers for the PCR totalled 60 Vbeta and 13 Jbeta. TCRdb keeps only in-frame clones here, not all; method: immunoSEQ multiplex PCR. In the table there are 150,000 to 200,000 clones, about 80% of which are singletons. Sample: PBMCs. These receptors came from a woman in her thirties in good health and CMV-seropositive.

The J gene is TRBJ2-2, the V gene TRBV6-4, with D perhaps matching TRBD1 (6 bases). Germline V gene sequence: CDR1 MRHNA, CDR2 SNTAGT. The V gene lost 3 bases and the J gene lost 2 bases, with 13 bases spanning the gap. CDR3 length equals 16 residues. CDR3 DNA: TGTGCCAGCAGTGAGGGCAGGGGACCCAACACCGGGGAGCTGTTTTTT. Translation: CASSEGRGPNTGELFF.

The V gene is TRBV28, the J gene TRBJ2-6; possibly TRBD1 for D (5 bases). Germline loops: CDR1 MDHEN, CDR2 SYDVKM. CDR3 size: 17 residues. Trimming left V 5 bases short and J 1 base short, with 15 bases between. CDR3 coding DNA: TGTGCCAGCAGTGGGGCGTGGGCCCCTTCTGGGGCCAACGTCCTGACTTTC. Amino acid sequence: CASSGAWAPSGANVLTF.

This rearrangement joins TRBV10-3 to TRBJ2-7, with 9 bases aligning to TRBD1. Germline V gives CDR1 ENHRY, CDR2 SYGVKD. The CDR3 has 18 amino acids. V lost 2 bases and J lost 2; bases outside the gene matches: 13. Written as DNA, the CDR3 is TGTGCCATCAGTGAGCGGGACAGGGCAGGCCTGGTAGCCTACGAGCAGTACTTC. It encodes CAISERDRAGLVAYEQYF.

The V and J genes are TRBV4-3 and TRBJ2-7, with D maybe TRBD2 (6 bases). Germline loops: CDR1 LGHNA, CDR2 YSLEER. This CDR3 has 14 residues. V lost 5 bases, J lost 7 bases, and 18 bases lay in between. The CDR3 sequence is CASSVTSTAREQYF. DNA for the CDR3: TGCGCCAGCAGCGTTACTAGCACGGCGAGGGAGCAGTACTTC.

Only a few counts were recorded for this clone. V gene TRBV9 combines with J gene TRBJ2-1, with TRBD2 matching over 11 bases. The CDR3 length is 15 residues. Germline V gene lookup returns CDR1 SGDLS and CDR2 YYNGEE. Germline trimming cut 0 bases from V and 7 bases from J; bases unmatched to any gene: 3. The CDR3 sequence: CASSVVPSGRNEQFF. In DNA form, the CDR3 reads TGTGCCAGCAGCGTAGTTCCTAGCGGGAGGAATGAGCAGTTCTTC.

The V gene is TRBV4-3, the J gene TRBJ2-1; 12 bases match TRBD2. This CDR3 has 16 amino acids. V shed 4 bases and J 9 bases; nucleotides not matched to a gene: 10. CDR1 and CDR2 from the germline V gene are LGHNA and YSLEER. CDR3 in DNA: TGCGCCAGCAGCCCCCTAGCGGGGGGGCTCGTGGGTGAGCAGTTCTTC. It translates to CASSPLAGGLVGEQFF.

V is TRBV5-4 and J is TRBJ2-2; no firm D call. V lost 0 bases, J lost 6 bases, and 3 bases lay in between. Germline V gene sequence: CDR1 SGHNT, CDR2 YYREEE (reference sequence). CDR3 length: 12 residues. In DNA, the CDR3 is TGTGCCAGCAGCTTGGCGGCCGGGGAGCTGTTTTTT. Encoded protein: CASSLAAGELFF.

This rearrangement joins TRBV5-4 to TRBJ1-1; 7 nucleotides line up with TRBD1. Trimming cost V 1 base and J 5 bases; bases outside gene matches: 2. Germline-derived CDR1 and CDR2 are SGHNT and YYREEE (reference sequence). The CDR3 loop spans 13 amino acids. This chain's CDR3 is CASSLTGQTEAFF. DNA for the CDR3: TGTGCCAGCAGCTTGACGGGACAGACTGAAGCTTTCTTT.

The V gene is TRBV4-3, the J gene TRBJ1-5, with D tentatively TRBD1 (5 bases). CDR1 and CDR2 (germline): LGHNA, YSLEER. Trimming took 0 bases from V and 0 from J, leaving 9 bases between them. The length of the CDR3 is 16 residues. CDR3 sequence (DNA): TGCGCCAGCAGCCAAGACCGGGACTCTAGCAATCAGCCCCAGCATTTT. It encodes CASSQDRDSSNQPQHF.

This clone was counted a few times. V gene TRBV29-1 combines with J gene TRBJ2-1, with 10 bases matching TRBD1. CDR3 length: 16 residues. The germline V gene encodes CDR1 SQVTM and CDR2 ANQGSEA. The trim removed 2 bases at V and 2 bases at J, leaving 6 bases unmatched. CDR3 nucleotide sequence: TGCAGCGTTGAAATCCCGGGACAGGGGACCTACAATGAGCAGTTCTTC. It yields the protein CSVEIPGQGTYNEQFF.

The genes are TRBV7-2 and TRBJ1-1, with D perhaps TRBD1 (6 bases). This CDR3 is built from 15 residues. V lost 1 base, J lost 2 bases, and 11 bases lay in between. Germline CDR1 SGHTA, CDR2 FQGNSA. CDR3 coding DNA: TGTGCCAGCAGCTTAGGATCGACAGGAAACACTGAAGCTTTCTTT. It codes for CASSLGSTGNTEAFF.

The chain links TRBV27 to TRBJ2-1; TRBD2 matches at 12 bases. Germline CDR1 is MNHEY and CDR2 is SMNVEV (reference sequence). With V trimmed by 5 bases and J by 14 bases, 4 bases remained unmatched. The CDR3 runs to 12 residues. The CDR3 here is CASSPTSGRKFF. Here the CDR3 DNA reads TGTGCCAGCAGTCCCACTAGCGGGAGGAAGTTCTTC.

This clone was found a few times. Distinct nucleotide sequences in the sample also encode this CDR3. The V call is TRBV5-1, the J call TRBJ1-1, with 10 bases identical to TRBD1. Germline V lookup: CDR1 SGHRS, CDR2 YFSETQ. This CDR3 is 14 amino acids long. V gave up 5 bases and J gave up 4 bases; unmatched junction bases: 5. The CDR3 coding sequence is TGCGCCAGCAGTTCCGGACAGGGGGGCACTGAAGCTTTCTTT. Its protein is CASSSGQGGTEAFF.

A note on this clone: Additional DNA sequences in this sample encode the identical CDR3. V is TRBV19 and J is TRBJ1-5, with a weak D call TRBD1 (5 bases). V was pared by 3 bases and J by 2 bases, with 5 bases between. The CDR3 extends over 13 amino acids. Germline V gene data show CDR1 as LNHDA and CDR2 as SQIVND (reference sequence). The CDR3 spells CASSIRGNQPQHF. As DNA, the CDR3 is TGTGCCAGTAGTATCAGGGGCAATCAGCCCCAGCATTTT.

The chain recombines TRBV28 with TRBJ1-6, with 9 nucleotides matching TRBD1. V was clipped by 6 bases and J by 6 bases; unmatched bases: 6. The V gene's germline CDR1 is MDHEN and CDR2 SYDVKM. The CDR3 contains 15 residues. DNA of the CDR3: TGTGCCAGCAGGGGGGGGACAGGGTCTAATTCACCCCTCCACTTT. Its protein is CASRGGTGSNSPLHF.

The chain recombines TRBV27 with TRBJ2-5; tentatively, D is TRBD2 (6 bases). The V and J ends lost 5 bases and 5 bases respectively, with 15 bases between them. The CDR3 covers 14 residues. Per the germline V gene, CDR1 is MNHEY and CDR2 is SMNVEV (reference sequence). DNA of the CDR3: TGTGCCAGCAGTCCTCTAGCGTTCGGGGAGACCCAGTACTTC. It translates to CASSPLAFGETQYF.

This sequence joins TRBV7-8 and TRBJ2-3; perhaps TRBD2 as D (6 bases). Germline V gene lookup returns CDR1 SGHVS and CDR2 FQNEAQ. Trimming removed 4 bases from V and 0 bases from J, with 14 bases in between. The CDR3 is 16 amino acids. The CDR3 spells CASSSLYGGSTDTQYF. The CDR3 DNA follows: TGTGCCAGCAGCTCACTCTATGGGGGGAGCACAGATACGCAGTATTTT. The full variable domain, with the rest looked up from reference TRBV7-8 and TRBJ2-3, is GAGVSQSPRYKVAKRGQDVALRCDPISGHVSLFWYQQALGQGPEFLTYFQNEAQLDKSGLPSDRFFAERPEGSVSTLKIQRTQQEDSAVYLCASSSLYGGSTDTQYFGPGTRLTVL.

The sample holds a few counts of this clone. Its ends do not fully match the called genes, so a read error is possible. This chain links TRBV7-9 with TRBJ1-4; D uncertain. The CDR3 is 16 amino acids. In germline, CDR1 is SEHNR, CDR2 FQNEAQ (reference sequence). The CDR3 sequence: CSSSLVSGSSNEKLFF. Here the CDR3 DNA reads TGTTCCAGCAGCTTAGTGTCCGGGTCCTCTAATGAAAAACTGTTTTTT.

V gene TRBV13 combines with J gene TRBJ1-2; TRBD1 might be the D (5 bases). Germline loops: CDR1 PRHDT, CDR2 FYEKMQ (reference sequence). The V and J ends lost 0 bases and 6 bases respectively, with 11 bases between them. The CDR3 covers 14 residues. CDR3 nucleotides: TGTGCCAGCAGCTTAGGAGGCAGGGTCCATGGCTACACCTTC. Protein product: CASSLGGRVHGYTF.

This CDR3 reads CASSEEVAGSTDTQYF. The CDR3 nucleotides read TGCGCCAGCAGTGAAGAGGTGGCAGGGAGCACAGATACGCAGTATTTT. The rearrangement links TRBV10-1 to TRBJ2-3; TRBD1 might be the D (5 bases). The CDR3 consists of 16 residues. Germline V CDR1 and CDR2: WNHNN, SYGVQD (reference sequence). V lost 3 bases, J lost 0 bases, and 13 bases lay in between.

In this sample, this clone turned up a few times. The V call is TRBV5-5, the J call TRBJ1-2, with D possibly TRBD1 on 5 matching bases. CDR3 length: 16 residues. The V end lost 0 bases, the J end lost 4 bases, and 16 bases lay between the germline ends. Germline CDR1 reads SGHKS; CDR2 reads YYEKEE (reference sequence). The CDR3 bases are TGTGCCAGCAGCTTGGAATCGGGGGGGACCCTCTATGGCTACACCTTC. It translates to CASSLESGGTLYGYTF.

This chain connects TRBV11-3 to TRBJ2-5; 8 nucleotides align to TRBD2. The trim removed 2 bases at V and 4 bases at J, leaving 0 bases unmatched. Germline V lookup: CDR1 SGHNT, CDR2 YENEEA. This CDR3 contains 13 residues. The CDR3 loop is CASSLLAGETQYF. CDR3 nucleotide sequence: TGTGCCAGCAGCTTACTAGCGGGAGAGACCCAGTACTTC. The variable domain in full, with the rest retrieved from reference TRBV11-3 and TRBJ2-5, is EAGVVQSPRYKIIEKKQPVAFWCNPISGHNTLYWYLQNLGQGPELLIRYENEEAVDDSQLPKDRFSAERLKGVDSTLKIQPAELGDSAVYLCASSLLAGETQYFGPGTRLLVL.

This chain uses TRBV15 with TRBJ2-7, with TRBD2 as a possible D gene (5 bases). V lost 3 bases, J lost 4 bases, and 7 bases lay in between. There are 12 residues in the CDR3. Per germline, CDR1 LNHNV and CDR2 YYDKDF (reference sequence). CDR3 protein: CATSRTGYEQYF. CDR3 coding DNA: TGTGCCACCAGCAGGACGGGGTACGAGCAGTACTTC.

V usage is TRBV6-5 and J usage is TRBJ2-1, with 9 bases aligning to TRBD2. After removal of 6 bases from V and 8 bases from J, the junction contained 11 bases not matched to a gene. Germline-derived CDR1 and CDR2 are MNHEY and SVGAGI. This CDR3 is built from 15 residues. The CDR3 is CASSPGSGGMDEQFF. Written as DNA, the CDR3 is TGTGCCAGCAGCCCGGGTAGCGGGGGTATGGATGAGCAGTTCTTC.

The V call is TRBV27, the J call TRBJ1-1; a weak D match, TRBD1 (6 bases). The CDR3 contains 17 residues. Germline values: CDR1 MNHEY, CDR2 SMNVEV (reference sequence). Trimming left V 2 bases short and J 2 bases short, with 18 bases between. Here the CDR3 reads CASSLRPTNRVNTEAFF. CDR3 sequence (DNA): TGTGCCAGCAGTTTAAGACCCACTAACAGGGTCAACACTGAAGCTTTCTTT.

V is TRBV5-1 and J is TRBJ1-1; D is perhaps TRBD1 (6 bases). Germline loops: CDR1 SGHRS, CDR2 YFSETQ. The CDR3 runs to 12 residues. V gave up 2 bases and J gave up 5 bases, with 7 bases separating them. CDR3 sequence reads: CASSLQGTEAFF. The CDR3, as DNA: TGCGCCAGCAGCTTACAGGGTACTGAAGCTTTCTTT.

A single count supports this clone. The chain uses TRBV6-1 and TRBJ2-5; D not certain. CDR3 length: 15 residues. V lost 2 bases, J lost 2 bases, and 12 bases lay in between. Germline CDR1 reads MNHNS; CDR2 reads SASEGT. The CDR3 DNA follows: TGTGCCAGCAGTGAATTCAAGTCAGAACAAGAGACCCAGTACTTC. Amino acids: CASSEFKSEQETQYF.

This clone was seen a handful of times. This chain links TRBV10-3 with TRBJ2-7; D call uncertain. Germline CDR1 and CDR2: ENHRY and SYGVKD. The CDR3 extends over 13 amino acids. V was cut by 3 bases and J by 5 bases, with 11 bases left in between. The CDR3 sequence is CAISDPTVHEQYF. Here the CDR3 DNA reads TGTGCCATCAGTGATCCCACGGTCCACGAGCAGTACTTC.

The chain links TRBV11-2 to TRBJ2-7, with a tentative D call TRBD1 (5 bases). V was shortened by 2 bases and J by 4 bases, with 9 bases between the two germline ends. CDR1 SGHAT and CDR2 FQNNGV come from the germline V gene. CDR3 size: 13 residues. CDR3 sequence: CASSLTQGYEQYF. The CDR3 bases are TGTGCCAGCAGCTTAACGCAGGGTTACGAGCAGTACTTC.

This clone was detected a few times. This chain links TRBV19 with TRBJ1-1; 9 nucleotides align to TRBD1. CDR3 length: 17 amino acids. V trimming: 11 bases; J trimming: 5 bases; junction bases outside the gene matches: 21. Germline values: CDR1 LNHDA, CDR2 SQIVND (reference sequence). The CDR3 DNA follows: TGTGCCTCAGTAGAGGGTCGGGGACAGGGTGGGGGAACTGAAGCTTTCTTT. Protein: CASVEGRGQGGGTEAFF.

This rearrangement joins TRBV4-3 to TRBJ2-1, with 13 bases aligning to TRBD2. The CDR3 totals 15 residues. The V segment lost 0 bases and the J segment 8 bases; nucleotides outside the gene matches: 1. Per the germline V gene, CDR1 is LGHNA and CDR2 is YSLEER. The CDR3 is CASSQDGLAGDEQFF. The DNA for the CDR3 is TGCGCCAGCAGCCAAGATGGACTAGCGGGAGATGAGCAGTTCTTC.

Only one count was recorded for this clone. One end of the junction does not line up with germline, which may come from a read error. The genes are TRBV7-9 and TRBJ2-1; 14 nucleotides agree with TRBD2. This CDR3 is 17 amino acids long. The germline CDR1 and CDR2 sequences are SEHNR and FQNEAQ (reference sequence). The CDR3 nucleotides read TGTTCCAGCAGCTTAGGGACTAGCGGGAGTATACGCAATGAGCAGTTCTTC. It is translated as CSSSLGTSGSIRNEQFF.